This paragraph reports one TCR beta chain. Its antigen is still unknown. The sample originates from a study of cytomegalovirus exposure and HLA in healthy donors. Turning to the study itself: Both the 120 validation repertoires and the roughly 620 first-cohort repertoires used the same platform, as reported by a later analysis. The study's findings and limits: The study labeled more than 150 TCR beta chains cytomegalovirus-associated. It was confirmed in vitro that a few of the CMV-associated chains were specific for CMV antigens. TCR clusters originating in the first cohort tended to co-occur in the roughly 110 validation repertoires, according to a later analysis.

Generated by immunoSEQ multiplex PCR, the TCRdb table keeps only in-frame clones and is missing some. The sample carries about 55,000 clones, around 90% recorded once. Unmatched junction bases numbered 9, after V lost 8 bases and J lost 2 bases. In germline, CDR1 is SNHLY, CDR2 FYNNEI. The CDR3 length is 15 residues. The sequencing input was PBMCs. The source of this sequence is a man aged 18-30 years in good health and CMV-seronegative. The chain has TRBV2 and TRBJ1-1; TRBD1 agrees at 9 bases. The CDR3 sequence: CASLGQGLLNTEAFF. The CDR3 region has the DNA TGTGCCAGCCTCGGACAGGGGCTCCTTAACACTGAAGCTTTCTTT.